Listed below are T cell receptor beta chains from one sample, sequenced in a study of T cell changes during pregnancy in multiple sclerosis. The assay was immunoSEQ multiplex PCR, and TCRdb's table has in-frame clones only and misses some. Among 95,000 to 100,000 clones listed, 91% were seen once. The material sequenced was peripheral blood, taken in the second trimester of pregnancy. These receptors originate from a female donor with multiple sclerosis, enrolled in a pregnancy study. Both conserved end residues are part of each CDR3. The D gene is left open where the match is weak. Where a row states a size, it is once, few, many or the class of an expanded clone; other rows omit it.

j_call d_call v_call clone_size cdr3_aa cdr3_nt
TRBJ2-7 TRBD2 TRBV27 NA CASSSGLANPEQYF TGTGCCAGCAGTTCGGGACTAGCGAACCCCGAGCAGTACTTC
TRBJ1-2 TRBD1 TRBV7-2 NA CASSSRDRYFGYTF TGTGCCAGCAGCAGCCGGGACAGGTACTTTGGCTACACCTTC
TRBJ2-3 NA TRBV7-8 NA CASSSSLWAARGDTQYF TGTGCCAGCAGCTCCTCATTGTGGGCGGCTCGGGGAGATACGCAGTATTTT
TRBJ1-1 NA TRBV30 NA CAWSIWGTSDTEAFF TGTGCCTGGAGTATTTGGGGGACTTCTGACACTGAAGCTTTCTTT
TRBJ2-6 TRBD1 TRBV6-6 NA CASSRQGASGANVLTF TGTGCCAGCAGTAGACAGGGCGCCTCTGGGGCCAACGTCCTGACTTTC
TRBJ2-5 TRBD2 TRBV6-5 NA CASSNGLVRETQYF TGTGCCAGCAGTAACGGACTAGTCCGGGAGACCCAGTACTTC
TRBJ2-5 NA TRBV19 NA CATGGPRGGETQYF TGTGCCACCGGCGGCCCACGGGGAGGAGAGACCCAGTACTTC
TRBJ1-4 TRBD1 TRBV28 NA CASRPPGQGREKLFF TGTGCCAGCAGGCCGCCGGGACAGGGGCGTGAAAAACTGTTTTTT
TRBJ2-5 NA TRBV4-1 NA CASSQERTEETQYF TGCGCCAGCAGCCAAGAGAGGACAGAAGAGACCCAGTACTTC
TRBJ2-7 NA TRBV7-9 NA CASSLAKRMDEQYF TGTGCCAGCAGCTTAGCAAAGCGAATGGACGAGCAGTACTTC
TRBJ2-1 TRBD2 TRBV5-1 NA CASSLASSGIDNEQFF TGCGCCAGCAGCTTGGCCTCTAGCGGGATAGACAATGAGCAGTTCTTC
TRBJ2-1 TRBD2 TRBV7-2 NA CASSPLAGAVSWNEQFF TGTGCCAGCAGCCCATTAGCGGGAGCGGTGTCGTGGAATGAGCAGTTCTTC
TRBJ1-1 TRBD1 TRBV5-1 NA CASTRTGVPGTEAFF TGCGCCAGCACTCGGACAGGCGTTCCGGGGACTGAAGCTTTCTTT
TRBJ2-7 TRBD2 TRBV5-1 NA CASTTSGTYEQYF TGCGCCAGCACGACTAGCGGAACCTACGAGCAGTACTTC
TRBJ1-2 NA TRBV28 NA CASSDPTGVTYGYTF TGTGCCAGCAGTGACCCAACAGGAGTTACTTATGGCTACACCTTC
TRBJ2-1 NA TRBV25-1 NA CASSELVRLTYNEQFF TGTGCCAGCAGTGAATTGGTACGACTTACCTACAATGAGCAGTTCTTC
TRBJ2-1 TRBD1 TRBV7-9 NA CASSTWVGDSSSYNEQFF TGTGCCAGCAGCACCTGGGTGGGGGACAGCAGCTCCTACAATGAGCAGTTCTTC
TRBJ2-6 NA TRBV9 NA CASSAAGANVLTF TGTGCCAGCAGCGCAGCTGGGGCCAACGTCCTGACTTTC
TRBJ2-1 TRBD1 TRBV2 NA CASSGVGQGSPYNEQFF TGTGCCAGCAGTGGGGTGGGACAGGGGTCCCCGTACAATGAGCAGTTCTTC
TRBJ2-7 TRBD2 TRBV5-6 NA CASSLRLAGAYEQYF TGTGCCAGCAGCTTGCGACTAGCGGGTGCCTACGAGCAGTACTTC
TRBJ2-1 TRBD2 TRBV7-8 NA CASSLRQAGDNEQFF TGTGCCAGCAGCTTACGTCAAGCGGGAGACAATGAGCAGTTCTTC
TRBJ2-2 NA TRBV18 NA CASSPQGNTGELFF TGTGCCAGCTCACCACAGGGGAATACCGGGGAGCTGTTTTTT
TRBJ1-2 NA TRBV7-6 NA CASSPPGIHGYTF TGTGCCAGCAGCCCTCCCGGGATCCATGGCTACACCTTC
TRBJ2-7 TRBD2 TRBV5-4 NA CASSRTSGSYEQYF TGTGCCAGCAGCCGAACTAGCGGGAGTTACGAGCAGTACTTC
TRBJ2-2 TRBD2 TRBV2 NA CASSSKGLAVNTGELFF TGTGCCAGCAGTTCTAAGGGACTAGCGGTGAACACCGGGGAGCTGTTTTTT
TRBJ2-5 TRBD2 TRBV19 NA CASRTSGGIFGETQYF TGTGCCAGTAGGACTAGCGGAGGAATCTTCGGGGAGACCCAGTACTTC
TRBJ1-1 NA TRBV30 NA CAWSFGENTEAFF TGTGCCTGGTCTTTCGGGGAGAACACTGAAGCTTTCTTT
TRBJ1-1 TRBD1 TRBV5-6 once CASSSPGQGIFGAFF TGTGCCAGCAGCTCGCCGGGACAGGGGATTTTTGGAGCTTTCTTT
TRBJ2-1 TRBD2 TRBV6-1 NA CASSSLSGVNNEQFF TGTGCCAGCAGTTCCCTTAGCGGGGTGAACAATGAGCAGTTCTTC
TRBJ1-3 NA TRBV11-2 NA CASSVRSTGNTIYF TGTGCCAGCAGCGTCCGGTCTACTGGAAACACCATATATTTT
TRBJ1-2 NA TRBV6-5 NA CASSYLPLEGPYGYTF TGTGCCAGCAGTTATCTGCCTTTAGAGGGCCCCTATGGCTACACCTTC
TRBJ2-1 TRBD2 TRBV28 NA CASSSRLAGEWLFF TGTGCCAGCAGTTCTCGACTAGCGGGAGAATGGCTGTTCTTC
TRBJ2-2 NA TRBV9 NA CASSVGPLGALTGELFF TGTGCCAGCAGCGTAGGTCCCTTGGGGGCCCTCACCGGGGAGCTGTTTTTT
TRBJ1-1 NA TRBV28 NA CASSRRWRVWAFF TGTGCCAGCAGTCGCCGGTGGAGAGTTTGGGCTTTCTTT
TRBJ1-1 TRBD1 TRBV4-1 NA CASSLRTGGRSEAFF TGCGCCAGCAGCCTACGGACAGGGGGCAGATCTGAAGCTTTCTTT
TRBJ2-7 NA TRBV5-1 NA CASSLGQGRLSYEQYF TGCGCCAGCAGCTTGGGGCAGGGCCGCCTTTCCTACGAGCAGTACTTC
TRBJ2-6 TRBD1 TRBV19 NA CASSRGPGANVLTF TGTGCCAGTTCCAGGGGGCCTGGGGCCAACGTCCTGACTTTC
TRBJ2-3 NA TRBV9 NA CASSVEGGRTDTQYF TGTGCCAGCAGCGTAGAAGGAGGCAGAACAGATACGCAGTATTTT
TRBJ2-3 TRBD2 TRBV5-1 NA CASSSGGTTDTQYF TGCGCCAGCAGCTCGGGGGGGACTACCGATACGCAGTATTTT
TRBJ2-5 NA TRBV18 once CASSRTEIQETQYF TGTGCCAGCTCAAGGACAGAAATTCAAGAGACCCAGTACTTC
TRBJ2-1 NA TRBV9 NA CASSVEGRSYNEQFF TGTGCCAGCAGCGTAGAGGGGAGGTCCTACAATGAGCAGTTCTTC
TRBJ1-2 NA TRBV6-5 NA CASSEQGLRGYTF TGTGCCAGCAGTGAACAGGGTCTCAGAGGCTACACCTTC
TRBJ1-4 NA TRBV4-2 NA CASSRTGNSNEKLFF TGTGCCAGCAGCCGAACAGGGAACTCAAATGAAAAACTGTTTTTT
TRBJ2-2 TRBD1 TRBV29-1 NA CSVGTGSGELFF TGCAGCGTTGGGACAGGGAGCGGGGAGCTGTTTTTT
TRBJ2-1 NA TRBV10-2 NA CASSESAEPYNEQFF TGCGCCAGCAGTGAGTCAGCGGAACCCTACAATGAGCAGTTCTTC
TRBJ2-5 TRBD2 TRBV7-2 NA CASSLDGRGETQYF TGTGCCAGCAGCTTAGACGGGAGGGGAGAGACCCAGTACTTC
TRBJ1-2 NA TRBV5-4 once CASSRTVNYGYTF TGTGCCAGCAGCAGGACAGTTAACTATGGCTACACCTTC